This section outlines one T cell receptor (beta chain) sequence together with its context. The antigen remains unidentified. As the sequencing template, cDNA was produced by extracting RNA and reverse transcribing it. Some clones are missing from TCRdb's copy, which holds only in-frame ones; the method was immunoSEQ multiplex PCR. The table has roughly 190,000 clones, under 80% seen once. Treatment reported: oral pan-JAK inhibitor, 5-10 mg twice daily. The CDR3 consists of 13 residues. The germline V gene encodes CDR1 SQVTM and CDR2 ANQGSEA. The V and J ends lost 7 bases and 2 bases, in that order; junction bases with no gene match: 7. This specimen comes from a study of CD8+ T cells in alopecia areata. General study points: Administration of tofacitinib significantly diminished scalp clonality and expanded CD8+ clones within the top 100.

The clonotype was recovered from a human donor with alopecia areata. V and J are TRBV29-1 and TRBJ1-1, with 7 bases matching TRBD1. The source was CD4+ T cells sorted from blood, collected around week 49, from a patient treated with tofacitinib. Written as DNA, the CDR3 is TGCAGCGGGGACAGAACGATTAACACTGAAGCTTTCTTT. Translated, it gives CSGDRTINTEAFF.